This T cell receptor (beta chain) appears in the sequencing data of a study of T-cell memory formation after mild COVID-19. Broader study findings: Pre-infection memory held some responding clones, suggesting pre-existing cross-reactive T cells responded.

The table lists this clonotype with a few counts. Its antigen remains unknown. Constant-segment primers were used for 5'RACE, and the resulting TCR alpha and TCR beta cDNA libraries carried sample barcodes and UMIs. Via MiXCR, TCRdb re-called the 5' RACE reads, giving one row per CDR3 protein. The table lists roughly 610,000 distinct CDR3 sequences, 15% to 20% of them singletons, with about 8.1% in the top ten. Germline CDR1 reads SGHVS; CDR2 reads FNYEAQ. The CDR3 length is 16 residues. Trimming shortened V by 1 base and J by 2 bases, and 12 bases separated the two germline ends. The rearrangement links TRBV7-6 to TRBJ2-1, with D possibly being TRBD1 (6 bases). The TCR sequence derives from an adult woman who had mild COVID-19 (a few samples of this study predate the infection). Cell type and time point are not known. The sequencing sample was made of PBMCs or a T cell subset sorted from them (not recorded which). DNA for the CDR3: TGTGCCAGCAGCTTAGAGGCGACAGGCACCTACAATGAGCAGTTCTTC. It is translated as CASSLEATGTYNEQFF. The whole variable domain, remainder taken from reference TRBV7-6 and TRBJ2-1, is GAGVSQSPRYKVTKRGQDVALRCDPISGHVSLYWYRQALGQGPEFLTYFNYEAQQDKSGLPNDRFSAERPEGSISTLTIQRTEQRDSAMYRCASSLEATGTYNEQFFGPGTRLTVL.